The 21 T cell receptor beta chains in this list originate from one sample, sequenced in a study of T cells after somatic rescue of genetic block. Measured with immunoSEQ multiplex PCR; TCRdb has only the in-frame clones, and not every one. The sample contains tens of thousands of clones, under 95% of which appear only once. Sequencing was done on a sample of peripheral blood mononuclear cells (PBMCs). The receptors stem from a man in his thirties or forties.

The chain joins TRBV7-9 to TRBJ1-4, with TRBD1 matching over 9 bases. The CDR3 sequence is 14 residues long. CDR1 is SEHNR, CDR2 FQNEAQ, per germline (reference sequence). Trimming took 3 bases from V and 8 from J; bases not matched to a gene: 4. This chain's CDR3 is CASSLGQGYEKLFF. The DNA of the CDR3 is TGTGCCAGCAGCTTGGGACAGGGATACGAAAAACTGTTTTTT.

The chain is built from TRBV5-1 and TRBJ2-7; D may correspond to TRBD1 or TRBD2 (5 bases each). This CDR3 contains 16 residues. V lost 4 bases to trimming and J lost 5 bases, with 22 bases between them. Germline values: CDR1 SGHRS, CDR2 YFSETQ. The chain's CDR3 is CASSPRAQLGVHEQYF. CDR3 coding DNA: TGCGCCAGCAGCCCCCGGGCGCAGTTGGGGGTCCACGAGCAGTACTTC.

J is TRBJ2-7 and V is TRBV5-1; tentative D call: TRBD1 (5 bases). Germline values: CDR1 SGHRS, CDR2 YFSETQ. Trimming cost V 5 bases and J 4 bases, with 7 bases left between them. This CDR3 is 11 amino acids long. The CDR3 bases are TGCGCCAGCAGTCCAGGGTACGAGCAGTACTTC. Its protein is CASSPGYEQYF.

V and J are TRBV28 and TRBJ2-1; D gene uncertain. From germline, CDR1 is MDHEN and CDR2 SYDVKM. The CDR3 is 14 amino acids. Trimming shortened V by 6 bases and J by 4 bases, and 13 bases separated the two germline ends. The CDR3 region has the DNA TGTGCCAGCAGCCCCTTAGGACGATACAATGAGCAGTTCTTC. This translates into CASSPLGRYNEQFF.

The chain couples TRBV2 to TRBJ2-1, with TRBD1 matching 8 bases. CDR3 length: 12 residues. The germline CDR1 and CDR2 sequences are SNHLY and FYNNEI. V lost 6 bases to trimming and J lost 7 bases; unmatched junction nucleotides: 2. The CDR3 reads CASSRQGNEQFF. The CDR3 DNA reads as TGTGCCAGCAGCCGACAGGGGAATGAGCAGTTCTTC.

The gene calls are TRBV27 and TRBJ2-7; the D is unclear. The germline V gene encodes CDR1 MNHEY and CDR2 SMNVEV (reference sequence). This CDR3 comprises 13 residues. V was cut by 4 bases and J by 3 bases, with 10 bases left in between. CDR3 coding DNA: TGTGCCAGCAGTTATGGAAAGGGCTACGAGCAGTACTTC. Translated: CASSYGKGYEQYF.

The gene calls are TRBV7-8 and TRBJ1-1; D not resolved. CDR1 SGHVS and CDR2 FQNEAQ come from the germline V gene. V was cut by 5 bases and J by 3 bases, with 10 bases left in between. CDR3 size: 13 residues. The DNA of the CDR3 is TGTGCCAGCAGCGGGAGGAGGGACACTGAAGCTTTCTTT. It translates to CASSGRRDTEAFF.

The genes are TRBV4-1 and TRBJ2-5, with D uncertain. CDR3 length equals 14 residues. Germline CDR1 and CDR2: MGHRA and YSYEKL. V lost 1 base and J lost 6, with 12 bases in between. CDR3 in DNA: TGCGCCAGCAGCCAAGGTCCCGCGTTACAGACCCAGTACTTC. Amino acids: CASSQGPALQTQYF.

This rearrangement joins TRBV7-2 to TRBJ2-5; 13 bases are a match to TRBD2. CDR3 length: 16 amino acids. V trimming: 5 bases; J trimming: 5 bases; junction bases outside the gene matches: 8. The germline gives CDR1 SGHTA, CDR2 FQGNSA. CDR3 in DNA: TGTGCCAGCAGCCCAAGGACTAGCGGGGGATATGAGACCCAGTACTTC. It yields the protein CASSPRTSGGYETQYF.

The CDR3 spells CASSSRTAYNEQFF. The CDR3 DNA reads as TGTGCCAGCAGTTCCAGGACTGCTTACAATGAGCAGTTCTTC. This rearrangement joins TRBV27 to TRBJ2-1; possible D gene TRBD2, 5 bases. The V end was cut by 4 bases, the J end by 4 bases, with 11 bases between. CDR3 length equals 14 residues. CDR1 and CDR2 from the germline V gene are MNHEY and SMNVEV (reference sequence).

CDR3 in amino acids: CASSLVQGSSGANVLTF. The DNA of the CDR3 is TGTGCCAGCAGCTTAGTACAGGGGAGCTCTGGGGCCAACGTCCTGACTTTC. V usage is TRBV7-2 and J usage is TRBJ2-6, with TRBD1 matching over 7 bases. This CDR3 contains 17 residues. J gave up 0 bases and V 1 base, and 3 bases lay outside the gene matches. CDR1 and CDR2 (germline): SGHTA, FQGNSA. Based on the CDR3 plus reference TRBV7-2 and TRBJ2-6, the full variable domain is GAGVSQSPSNKVTEKGKDVELRCDPISGHTALYWYRQSLGQGLEFLIYFQGNSAPDKSGLPSDRFSAERTGGSVSTLTIQRTQQEDSAVYLCASSLVQGSSGANVLTFGAGSRLTVL.

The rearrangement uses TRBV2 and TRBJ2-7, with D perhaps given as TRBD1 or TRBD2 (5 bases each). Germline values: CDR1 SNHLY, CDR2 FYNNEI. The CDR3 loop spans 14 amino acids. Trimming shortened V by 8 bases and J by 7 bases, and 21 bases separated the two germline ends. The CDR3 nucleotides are TGTGCCAGCGGATACAAGGACTCCAGGGTGGAGCAGTACTTC. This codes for CASGYKDSRVEQYF.

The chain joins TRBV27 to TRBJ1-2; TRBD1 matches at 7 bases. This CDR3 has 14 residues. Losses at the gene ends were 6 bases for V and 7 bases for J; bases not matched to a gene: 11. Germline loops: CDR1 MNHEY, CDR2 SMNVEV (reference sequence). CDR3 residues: CASRAQGRQRGYTF. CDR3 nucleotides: TGTGCCAGCAGAGCACAGGGGCGTCAGCGTGGCTACACCTTC.

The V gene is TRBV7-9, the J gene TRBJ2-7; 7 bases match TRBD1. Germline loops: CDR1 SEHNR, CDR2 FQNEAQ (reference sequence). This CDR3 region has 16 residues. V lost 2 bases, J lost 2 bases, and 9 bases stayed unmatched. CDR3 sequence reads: CASSLTETGNPYEQYF. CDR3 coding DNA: TGTGCCAGCAGCTTAACTGAGACAGGGAACCCCTACGAGCAGTACTTC.

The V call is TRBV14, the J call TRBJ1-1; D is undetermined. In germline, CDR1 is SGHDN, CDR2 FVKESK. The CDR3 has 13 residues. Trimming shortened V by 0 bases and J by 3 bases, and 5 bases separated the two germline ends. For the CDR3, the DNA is TGTGCCAGCAGCCAAGAGAGGGACACTGAAGCTTTCTTT. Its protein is CASSQERDTEAFF.

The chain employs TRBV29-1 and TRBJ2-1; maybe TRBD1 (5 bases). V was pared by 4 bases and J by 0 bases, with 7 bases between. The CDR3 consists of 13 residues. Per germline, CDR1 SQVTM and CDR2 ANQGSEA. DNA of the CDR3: TGCAGCGTTGCAGGGTTCTCCTACAATGAGCAGTTCTTC. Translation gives CSVAGFSYNEQFF.

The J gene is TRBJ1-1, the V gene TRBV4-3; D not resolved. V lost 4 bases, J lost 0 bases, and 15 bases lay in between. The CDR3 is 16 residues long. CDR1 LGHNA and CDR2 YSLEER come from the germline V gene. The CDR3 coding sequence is TGCGCCAGCAGCCCGGGGAGGGCCAATGTGAACACTGAAGCTTTCTTT. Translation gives CASSPGRANVNTEAFF.

In DNA form, the CDR3 reads TGTGCCAGCAGCAAACGGGACAGGGTTTCAGAGACCCAGTACTTC. Residues: CASSKRDRVSETQYF. The chain has TRBV7-9 and TRBJ2-5; 9 bases align to TRBD1. Germline CDR1 and CDR2: SEHNR and FQNEAQ (reference sequence). The CDR3 covers 15 residues. Trimming cost V 5 bases and J 4 bases; bases outside gene matches: 8. The whole variable domain, remainder taken from reference TRBV7-9 and TRBJ2-5, is DTGVSQNPRHKITKRGQNVTFRCDPISEHNRLYWYRQTLGQGPEFLTYFQNEAQLEKSRLLSDRFSAERPKGSFSTLEIQRTEQGDSAMYLCASSKRDRVSETQYFGPGTRLLVL.

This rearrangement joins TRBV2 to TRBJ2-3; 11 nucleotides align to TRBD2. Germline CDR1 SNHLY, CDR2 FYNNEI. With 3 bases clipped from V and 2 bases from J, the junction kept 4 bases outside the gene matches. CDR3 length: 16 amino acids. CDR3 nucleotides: TGTGCCAGCAGTGAGGCTAGCGGGGGGCTCACAGATACGCAGTATTTT. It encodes CASSEASGGLTDTQYF.

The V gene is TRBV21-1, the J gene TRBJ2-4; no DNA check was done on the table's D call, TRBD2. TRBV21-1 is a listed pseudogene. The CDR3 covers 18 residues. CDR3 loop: CASSKEASGRGTKNIQYF. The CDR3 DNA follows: TGTGCCAGCAGCAAAGAGGCTAGCGGGAGAGGAACCAAAAACATTCAGTACTTC.

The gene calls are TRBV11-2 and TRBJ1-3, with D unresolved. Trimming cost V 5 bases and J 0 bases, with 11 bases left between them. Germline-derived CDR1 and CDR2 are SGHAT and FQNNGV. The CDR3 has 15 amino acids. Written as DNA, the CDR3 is TGTGCCAGCAGCCCCCTATGGAGCTCTGGAAACACCATATATTTT. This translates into CASSPLWSSGNTIYF.